A single sample is the source of the 28 T cell receptor beta chains below, sequenced in a study of neoadjuvant anti-PD-1 for oral cavity cancer. Sequenced by immunoSEQ multiplex PCR; TCRdb stores in-frame clones only, minus some. The sample has roughly 60,000 clones; 70% to 85% are singletons. The specimen was PBMCs, collected before nivolumab (anti-PD-1) treatment. These receptor sequences come from a person aged 40-85 years with oral cavity squamous cell carcinoma.

This chain joins TRBV9 and TRBJ2-7, with 8 bases that match TRBD1. J lost 1 base, V lost 4 bases, and 10 bases had no gene match. Germline CDR1 reads SGDLS; CDR2 reads YYNGEE. CDR3 length equals 16 residues. This chain's CDR3 is CASSRAGGQGSYEQYF. For the CDR3, the DNA is TGTGCCAGCAGCCGCGCTGGAGGACAGGGTTCCTACGAGCAGTACTTC.

The rearrangement joins TRBV29-1 to TRBJ2-3; no definite D call. This CDR3 has 14 residues. Looked up from germline, CDR1 is SQVTM and CDR2 is ANQGSEA. Trimming cost V 1 base and J 2 bases, with 10 bases left between them. CDR3 sequence reads: CSVEGRRSTDTQYF. CDR3 bases: TGCAGCGTTGAAGGCCGGAGATCCACAGATACGCAGTATTTT.

The rearrangement links TRBV5-1 to TRBJ2-2; a weak D match, TRBD1 (5 bases). The germline CDR1 and CDR2 sequences are SGHRS and YFSETQ. This CDR3 spans 15 amino acids. V lost 4 bases to trimming and J lost 1 base, with 11 bases between them. The CDR3 DNA sequence: TGCGCCAGCAGCAATCTTCAGGGGAACACCGGGGAGCTGTTTTTT. This codes for CASSNLQGNTGELFF.

The chain couples TRBV27 to TRBJ1-2, with TRBD1 matching over 7 bases. The CDR3 runs to 15 residues. CDR1 MNHEY and CDR2 SMNVEV come from the germline V gene (reference sequence). V dropped 3 bases and J dropped 5; count of bases not matched to a gene: 9. In nucleotides, the CDR3 is TGTGCCAGCAGTTTTAACAGGGGAAATGGTTATGGCTACACCTTC. This codes for CASSFNRGNGYGYTF.

V usage is TRBV7-2 and J usage is TRBJ2-7, with no clear D. This CDR3 region has 14 residues. V was trimmed by 6 bases and J by 3 bases, leaving 15 bases between them. Germline CDR1 SGHTA, CDR2 FQGNSA. The CDR3, as DNA: TGTGCCAGCAGGGTGGGTCTGGCCAACTACGAGCAGTACTTC. It encodes CASRVGLANYEQYF. Combining the CDR3 with reference TRBV7-2 and TRBJ2-7 gives the whole variable domain GAGVSQSPSNKVTEKGKDVELRCDPISGHTALYWYRQSLGQGLEFLIYFQGNSAPDKSGLPSDRFSAERTGGSVSTLTIQRTQQEDSAVYLCASRVGLANYEQYFGPGTRLTVT.

The gene calls are TRBV10-1 and TRBJ1-5, with D hard to call. Trimming took off 6 bases at V and 1 base at J, with 7 bases between the two ends. The CDR3 totals 13 residues. Germline assignment: CDR1 WNHNN and CDR2 SYGVQD (reference sequence). The CDR3 region has the DNA TGCGCCAGCAGCGCCGGGAGCAATCAGCCCCAGCATTTT. It encodes CASSAGSNQPQHF.

This clone has a handful of counts. The chain couples TRBV19 to TRBJ2-7, with TRBD2 identical over 13 bases. The CDR3 contains 15 residues. The germline V gene encodes CDR1 LNHDA and CDR2 SQIVND (reference sequence). With V trimmed by 6 bases and J by 0 bases, 2 bases remained unmatched. The CDR3 bases are TGTGCCAGTAGAGGGACTAGCGGGACCTCCTACGAGCAGTACTTC. Translating gives CASRGTSGTSYEQYF.

The genes are TRBV7-2 and TRBJ1-5; 9 bases align to TRBD1. V trimming: 4 bases; J trimming: 5 bases; junction bases outside the gene matches: 6. CDR3 length: 15 residues. Per germline, CDR1 SGHTA and CDR2 FQGNSA. The CDR3 nucleotides read TGTGCCAGCAGCTCCCGGACAGGGGCGGATCAGCCCCAGCATTTT. It is translated as CASSSRTGADQPQHF.

The rearrangement joins TRBV5-1 to TRBJ1-3; D is unresolved. The CDR3 is made up of 16 amino acids. Trimming left V 0 bases short and J 0 bases short, with 10 bases between. Germline lookup yields CDR1 SGHRS and CDR2 YFSETQ. This CDR3 reads CASSLASASSGNTIYF. CDR3 coding DNA: TGCGCCAGCAGCTTGGCTTCAGCGAGCTCTGGAAACACCATATATTTT.

V usage is TRBV21-1 and J usage is TRBJ1-6; the DNA was not used to check the table's D call, TRBD1. TRBV21-1 is flagged as a pseudogene. The CDR3 contains 18 residues. This chain's CDR3 is CASSLGTGKARRNSPLHF. In DNA form, the CDR3 reads TGTGCCAGCAGTCTTGGGACAGGGAAGGCTAGGAGGAATTCACCCCTCCACTTT.

V gene TRBV9 combines with J gene TRBJ1-6; D remains unclear. Germline values: CDR1 SGDLS, CDR2 YYNGEE. This CDR3 has 15 amino acids. With 0 bases removed from V and 6 bases from J, the gap between germline ends came to 10 bases. The CDR3 DNA reads as TGTGCCAGCAGCGTAGGTTCGGGGAGTAATTCACCCCTCCACTTT. The encoded protein is CASSVGSGSNSPLHF.

The V gene is TRBV18, the J gene TRBJ1-2; D may be TRBD1 (6 bases). CDR1 is KGHSH, CDR2 LQKENI, per germline. Trimming cost V 4 bases and J 4 bases, with 13 bases left between them. The CDR3 contains 14 residues. The chain's CDR3 is CASSREGGGYGYTF. The CDR3 coding sequence is TGTGCCAGCTCACGTGAGGGGGGCGGCTATGGCTACACCTTC.

The chain couples TRBV4-1 to TRBJ1-1, with D unclear. The ends were cut back, 4 bases at V and 4 bases at J, with 19 bases in the middle. The CDR3 sequence is 16 residues long. The germline V gene has CDR1 MGHRA and CDR2 YSYEKL. The CDR3 spells CASSRPADEYSTEAFF. The CDR3 nucleotides read TGCGCCAGCAGCCGTCCTGCCGACGAGTACAGCACTGAAGCTTTCTTT.

V is TRBV5-1 and J is TRBJ2-2; D remains ambiguous. The CDR3 extends over 19 amino acids. The germline CDR1 and CDR2 sequences are SGHRS and YFSETQ. V gave up 0 bases and J gave up 6 bases, with 24 bases separating them. The CDR3 here is CASSLAVLGIGATPGELFF. The CDR3 DNA follows: TGCGCCAGCAGCTTGGCCGTTCTGGGAATTGGAGCGACGCCCGGGGAGCTGTTTTTT.

The chain combines TRBV7-9 with TRBJ1-1, with a weak D call TRBD1 (5 bases). There are 15 residues in the CDR3. Germline lookup yields CDR1 SEHNR and CDR2 FQNEAQ (reference sequence). Trimming stripped 5 bases from V and 4 bases from J, with 17 bases between. CDR3 bases: TGTGCCAGCAGCGGGCAGACAGTGGGGGGCACTGAAGCTTTCTTT. Translating gives CASSGQTVGGTEAFF.

CDR3 in DNA: TGTGCCAGCGAGGAAGGGGGGACTGAAGCTTTCTTT. Encoded protein: CASEEGGTEAFF. The chain recombines TRBV7-9 with TRBJ1-1; D might be TRBD1 (6 bases). The CDR3 covers 12 residues. V was trimmed by 8 bases and J by 5 bases, leaving 12 bases between them. Germline V CDR1 and CDR2: SEHNR, FQNEAQ (reference sequence).

J is TRBJ1-5 and V is TRBV28; 8 bases match TRBD1. The CDR3 is 16 amino acids. CDR1 and CDR2 from the germline V gene are MDHEN and SYDVKM. Trimming cost V 6 bases and J 3 bases; bases outside gene matches: 10. The CDR3: CASRLAGGVTNQPQHF. CDR3 DNA: TGTGCCAGCAGGCTCGCAGGGGGCGTTACCAATCAGCCCCAGCATTTT. The whole variable domain, remainder taken from reference TRBV28 and TRBJ1-5, is DVKVTQSSRYLVKRTGEKVFLECVQDMDHENMFWYRQDPGLGLRLIYFSYDVKMKEKGDIPEGYSVSREKKERFSLILESASTNQTSMYLCASRLAGGVTNQPQHFGDGTRLSIL.

The chain has TRBV28 and TRBJ2-7, with D possibly being TRBD1 or TRBD2 (5 bases each). The CDR3 is made up of 12 amino acids. Trimming shortened V by 3 bases and J by 3 bases, and 6 bases separated the two germline ends. Per the germline V gene, CDR1 is MDHEN and CDR2 is SYDVKM. The CDR3 protein is CASSLGDYEQYF. The CDR3 DNA follows: TGTGCCAGCAGTTTGGGGGACTACGAGCAGTACTTC.

The chain couples TRBV28 to TRBJ2-1; D gene ambiguous. The CDR3 has 13 residues. The germline CDR1 and CDR2 sequences are MDHEN and SYDVKM. V was clipped by 7 bases and J by 7 bases, with 14 bases between them. The CDR3 region has the DNA TGTGCCAGCATTACTCCAAACGTGAATGAGCAGTTCTTC. The encoded protein is CASITPNVNEQFF.

This chain uses TRBV5-8 with TRBJ1-2, with D unclear. V was pared by 4 bases and J by 6 bases, with 16 bases between. This CDR3 spans 14 amino acids. Germline V lookup: CDR1 SGHTS, CDR2 YDEGEE. The CDR3 loop reads CASSLMGGWNGYTF. As DNA, the CDR3 is TGTGCCAGCAGCCTGATGGGAGGTTGGAATGGCTACACCTTC.

The chain carries TRBV6-5 and TRBJ2-7, with D unresolved. V lost 6 bases and J 6 bases, leaving 18 bases between the germline ends. The length of the CDR3 is 14 residues. The germline V gene encodes CDR1 MNHEY and CDR2 SVGAGI. CDR3 in amino acids: CASRPLGLAGEQYF. In DNA, the CDR3 is TGTGCCAGCAGACCACTCGGTTTGGCCGGCGAGCAGTACTTC.

V is TRBV5-1 and J is TRBJ1-4; D not certain. V gave up 0 bases and J gave up 7 bases, with 10 bases separating them. Germline lookup yields CDR1 SGHRS and CDR2 YFSETQ. CDR3 length: 14 residues. This CDR3 reads CASSLDSHIEKLFF. As DNA, the CDR3 is TGCGCCAGCAGCTTGGACAGCCATATTGAAAAACTGTTTTTT. Looking up the rest from reference TRBV5-1 and TRBJ1-4 gives the full variable domain: KAGVTQTPRYLIKTRGQQVTLSCSPISGHRSVSWYQQTPGQGLQFLFEYFSETQRNKGNFPGRFSGRQFSNSRSEMNVSTLELGDSALYLCASSLDSHIEKLFFGSGTQLSVL.

This clone has more than one count but fewer than ten. This chain links TRBV14 with TRBJ2-1, with a tentative D call TRBD2 (6 bases). CDR3 size: 16 residues. Germline CDR1 reads SGHDN; CDR2 reads FVKESK. The V gene lost 4 bases and the J gene lost 9 bases, with 22 bases spanning the gap. The CDR3 coding sequence is TGTGCCAGCAGCCCCTTCCGGGACCAGCGGGTAGGTGAGCAGTTCTTC. The encoded protein is CASSPFRDQRVGEQFF.

The chain combines TRBV19 with TRBJ1-2, with no clear D. The CDR3 length is 12 residues. Trimming left V 2 bases short and J 8 bases short, with 9 bases between. Germline V gene lookup returns CDR1 LNHDA and CDR2 SQIVND (reference sequence). The CDR3 DNA is TGTGCCAGTAGTATAAGAGAAAGGGGCTACACCTTC. This sequence encodes CASSIRERGYTF.

This sequence joins TRBV12-5 and TRBJ1-2; 8 positions agree with TRBD1. Germline CDR1 is LGHNT and CDR2 is FRNRAP. Unmatched junction bases numbered 3, after V lost 4 bases and J lost 2 bases. The CDR3 spans 14 residues. CDR3 loop: CASGSGQGNYGYTF. The CDR3, as DNA: TGTGCTAGTGGTTCCGGACAGGGCAACTATGGCTACACCTTC.

The chain is built from TRBV9 and TRBJ2-5; TRBD2 aligns across 10 bases. CDR3 length: 15 residues. Per germline, CDR1 SGDLS and CDR2 YYNGEE. After removal of 0 bases from V and 7 bases from J, the junction contained 6 bases not matched to a gene. The CDR3, as DNA: TGTGCCAGCAGCGTAGCCGCTAGCGGGAGAGGGACCCAGTACTTC. This translates into CASSVAASGRGTQYF.

The genes are TRBV5-1 and TRBJ1-2; 7 nucleotides match TRBD1. This CDR3 comprises 15 residues. With 3 bases clipped from V and 5 bases from J, the junction kept 10 bases outside the gene matches. The V gene's germline CDR1 is SGHRS and CDR2 YFSETQ. The CDR3 nucleotides read TGCGCCAGCAGCTCCTCCCAGGGGGAAGGGTATGGCTACACCTTC. This gives the protein CASSSSQGEGYGYTF.

The V call is TRBV5-5, the J call TRBJ2-1; perhaps TRBD2 as D (5 bases). The ends were cut back, 3 bases at V and 0 bases at J, with 13 bases in the middle. This CDR3 contains 16 residues. Germline CDR1 SGHKS, CDR2 YYEKEE (reference sequence). CDR3 loop: CASSSFRGPSYNEQFF. Written as DNA, the CDR3 is TGTGCCAGCAGCTCGTTCCGGGGTCCCTCCTACAATGAGCAGTTCTTC.